The T cell receptor beta chain described here comes from a study of blood T cell repertoires in COVID-19. Per the original data handling: Amplification with reference gene primers provided the estimates of nucleated cell counts. The protocol was immunoSEQ multiplex PCR, while the TCRdb copy is restricted to in-frame clones and leaves out a portion. That table furnishes V, J and clone size, whereas the DNA furnished D and trimming. The data show over 200,000 clones, roughly nine tenths seen once. This receptor was identified in a man aged 55 to 70 who had recovered from COVID-19. Sequencing input: peripheral blood.

For the CDR3, the DNA is TGTGCCAGCAGCTTGGGACAGCAGACCAATGAGCAGTTCTTC. Translated, it gives CASSLGQQTNEQFF. The chain has TRBV5-4 and TRBJ2-1, with D possibly matching TRBD1 (5 bases). The germline V and J ends were trimmed by 0 bases and 6 bases, with 10 bases remaining between them. CDR1 and CDR2 from the germline V gene are SGHNT and YYREEE (reference sequence). This CDR3 region has 14 residues.